This is a list of T cell receptor beta chains from one sample in a study of cytomegalovirus exposure and HLA in healthy donors. Assay used: immunoSEQ multiplex PCR; TCRdb lists only in-frame clones, some missing. The data contain 120,000 to 150,000 clones, approximately 80% of them singletons. Sequencing was carried out using PBMCs. These receptor sequences come from a woman in her forties or fifties in good health and CMV-seronegative. The CDR3 runs from the conserved cysteine through the conserved F or W. Fields, in order: clone size, J gene, V gene, D gene, CDR3 DNA, CDR3 protein. A D gene is named only where the DNA matches it firmly. Only some rows state a clone size, as once, few, many or a class for expanded clones.

- TRBJ2-7 TRBV5-1 - TGCGCCAGCAGCTTGGACCTTCACGCAGGCTCCTACGAGCAGTACTTC CASSLDLHAGSYEQYF
- TRBJ2-7 TRBV7-5 - TGTGCCAGTGCAGGGTCCCCCTCCTACGAGCAGTACTTC CASAGSPSYEQYF
- TRBJ2-1 TRBV5-1 - TGCGCCAGCAGCTTAATTTCGGGACAATACAATGAGCAGTTCTTC CASSLISGQYNEQFF
few TRBJ2-5 TRBV4-1 - TGCGCCAGCAGCTTGCGGGAGACCCAGTACTTC CASSLRETQYF
once TRBJ2-3 TRBV9 - TGTGCCAGCAGCAAATACAGGGATAGTACAGATACGCAGTATTTT CASSKYRDSTDTQYF
- TRBJ1-6 TRBV2 - TGTGCCAGCAGTCTCCGGGGTTCGAATTCACCCCTCCACTTT CASSLRGSNSPLHF
few TRBJ2-5 TRBV11-2 - TGTGCCAGCAGCTTCTCGGGGGAAGAGACCCAGTACTTC CASSFSGEETQYF
- TRBJ2-7 TRBV11-2 - TGTGCCAGCAGCCCCGCGAGGGTCTACGAGCAGTACTTC CASSPARVYEQYF
- TRBJ1-5 TRBV7-6 - TGTGCCAGCAGCCAATATACAGGGATGCTTAGCAATCAGCCCCAGCATTTT CASSQYTGMLSNQPQHF
- TRBJ1-1 TRBV7-9 - TGTTCCAGCAGCTTATCCTCAGGCCGTCCTGAAGCTTTCTTT CSSSLSSGRPEAFF